This T cell receptor beta chain was sequenced in a study of T cells after yellow fever vaccination. Study-level results: Highly abundant clonotypes carried over from the bulk population could end up in FACS-sorted repertoires as contaminants.

In the case of this clonotype: Antigen specificity is unknown.

This CDR3 is 15 amino acids long. The germline CDR1 and CDR2 sequences are LNHDA and SQIVND (reference sequence). The J segment lost 8 bases and the V segment lost 0 bases, leaving 3 bases of the junction unmatched. In making TCR cDNA, 5'RACE template switching added a universal primer site and UMIs to it. Each CDR3 protein gets one entry after TCRdb re-called the 5' RACE reads with MiXCR. The data hold hundreds of thousands of distinct CDR3 sequences, with roughly a sixth observed a single time. The rearrangement joins TRBV19 to TRBJ1-6; 8 positions match TRBD1. The sample in question was PBMCs, obtained 5 to 6 days after the first yellow fever vaccination. The sequence was collected from a man in his late teens or twenties who received the YFV17D yellow fever vaccine. The CDR3 nucleotides are TGTGCCAGTAGTATAGATGACAGGGGCGATTCACCCCTCCACTTT. Translation gives CASSIDDRGDSPLHF.